Listed below are T cell receptor beta chains from one sample, sequenced in a study of blood T cell repertoires in COVID-19. Repertoires were generated with immunoSEQ multiplex PCR, while TCRdb's copy carries only in-frame clones and drops some. The data show almost 200,000 clones, 80% to 90% seen once. Source material: PBMCs or T cells enriched from blood (not recorded which). Source of these receptors: a woman aged 18-35 years who had recovered from COVID-19. The CDR3 runs from the conserved cysteine through the conserved F or W. The order of the fields is V gene, CDR3 protein.

>TRBV19
CASTRDRGFYGYTF
>TRBV18
CASSPPSLAGGGDTQYF
>TRBV5-4
CASSLAGGAKSSYNEQFF
>TRBV19
CASAPGLIFYGYTF
>TRBV7-2
CASSFPRYEQYF
>TRBV5-1
CASSLDQTYEQYF
>TRBV28
CASSHGQWGAFF
>TRBV2
CASGISGTDPYEQYF
>TRBV7-6
CASSLVAGGQNTGELFF
>TRBV5-3
CARSLGRFGIGNQPQHF
>TRBV6-1
CASSDLADSYNYGYTF
>TRBV7-2
CASSLGRSYGYTF
>TRBV4-1
CASSQDGGVLPYGYTF
>TRBV28
CASSLSRFEAFF
>TRBV12-3/TRBV12-4
CASRPGGLGYTF
>TRBV14
CASSQSGGETQYF
>TRBV10-1
CASSAISSRGRHEQFF
>TRBV7-6
CASSPWTSNTGELFF
>TRBV28
CASSLGAGPSQKAFF
>TRBV28
CASSRPQGRETQYF
>TRBV19
CASSIRTGNTGELFF
>TRBV27
CASSLGASSYEQYF
>TRBV7-9
CASSHLAGGNEQFF
>TRBV6-5
CASTHRSSYEQYF
>TRBV3-1/TRBV3-2
CASSQLGQGRTNEKLFF
>TRBV30
CAWSVQGPGYTF
>TRBV18
CASSPEQGRSNTEAFF
>TRBV27
CASSFTRNSPLHF
>TRBV19
CASSLPSGTGYGYTF
>TRBV1
CTSSPRGADQPQHF
>TRBV12-5
CASGLTAVAGEYNEQFF
>TRBV29-1
CSVEAGGLTDTQYF
>TRBV6-5
CASRGRNANTGELFF
>TRBV11-2
CASTLGQGLEKLFF
>TRBV7-9
CASSRGDFISYEQYF
>TRBV5-8
CASSFSRGSYF
>TRBV6-5
CASRQGDEQYF
>TRBV2
CASRGPNSPLHF
>TRBV28
CASSLNRDYGYTF
>TRBV27
CASADGDSQHF
>TRBV12-5
CASGPGLGGNTIYF
>TRBV2
CASSDRGFNSPLHF
>TRBV11-2
CASSLGLAGGLNTYEQYF
>TRBV30
CAWSVGPREAF
>TRBV9
CASSVSGGNSPLHF